The 12 T cell receptor beta chains below come from one sample, sequenced in a study of T cell responses to AZD1222 COVID-19 vaccine. TCRdb keeps only in-frame clones here, not all; method: immunoSEQ multiplex PCR. Of 200,000 to 300,000 clones listed, roughly 93% are singletons. The sequencing used peripheral blood, collected on day 0 of AZD1222 vaccination. All receptors derive from an adult in good health.

The CDR3 here is CASSLWESGYTF. As DNA, the CDR3 is TGTGCCAGCAGCTTATGGGAAAGTGGCTACACCTTC. This chain connects TRBV5-4 to TRBJ1-2; D ambiguous. This CDR3 is 12 amino acids long. In germline, CDR1 is SGHNT, CDR2 YYREEE (reference sequence). V shed 2 bases and J shed 7 bases, with 9 bases lying between them.

The chain recombines TRBV4-1 with TRBJ1-4; maybe TRBD1 (6 bases). CDR3 size: 18 residues. Trimming removed 0 bases from V and 1 base from J, with 15 bases in between. The germline gives CDR1 MGHRA, CDR2 YSYEKL. CDR3 loop: CASSQENRVGRTNEKLFF. CDR3 coding DNA: TGCGCCAGCAGCCAAGAAAACAGGGTAGGGCGAACTAATGAAAAACTGTTTTTT.

This chain uses TRBV7-8 with TRBJ1-2, with D perhaps TRBD1 (5 bases). There are 16 residues in the CDR3. CDR1 is SGHVS and CDR2 is FQNEAQ in the germline V gene. V gave up 1 base and J gave up 8 bases, with 20 bases separating them. CDR3: CASSLGRRRGSGGYTF. CDR3 DNA sequence: TGTGCCAGCAGCTTAGGTCGAAGGAGGGGTAGCGGGGGCTACACCTTC.

J is TRBJ2-1 and V is TRBV9; D ambiguous. The CDR3 has 15 amino acids. Germline V gives CDR1 SGDLS, CDR2 YYNGEE. The V end lost 3 bases, the J end lost 3 bases, and 13 bases lay between the germline ends. CDR3 coding DNA: TGTGCCAGCAGCGACCTTGGCACGAGCTACAATGAGCAGTTCTTC. Its protein is CASSDLGTSYNEQFF.

This clone occurred a few times. The J gene is TRBJ2-2, the V gene TRBV25-1, with D tentatively TRBD1 (5 bases). Trimming took 3 bases from V and 0 from J, leaving 8 bases between them. The CDR3 is made up of 15 amino acids. CDR1 is MGHDK, CDR2 SYGVNS, per germline. CDR3 coding DNA: TGTGCCAGCAGTGAGACCAGGGCGAACACCGGGGAGCTGTTTTTT. Translated: CASSETRANTGELFF.

This clone was counted a single time. J is TRBJ2-7 and V is TRBV5-4; TRBD2 agrees at 10 bases. The CDR3 covers 15 residues. Germline V CDR1 and CDR2: SGHNT, YYREEE (reference sequence). Germline trimming cut 0 bases from V and 2 bases from J; bases unmatched to any gene: 2. Here the CDR3 reads CASSLGGLAPYEQYF. The CDR3 region has the DNA TGTGCCAGCAGCTTGGGGGGACTAGCGCCCTACGAGCAGTACTTC.

This sequence joins TRBV9 and TRBJ1-1, with D possibly matching TRBD1 (6 bases). This CDR3 has 14 residues. Germline V lookup: CDR1 SGDLS, CDR2 YYNGEE. Trimming removed 5 bases from V and 2 bases from J, with 13 bases in between. CDR3 sequence (DNA): TGTGCCAGCAGACCCGGGACACACAACACTGAAGCTTTCTTT. Translation gives CASRPGTHNTEAFF.

The genes are TRBV7-2 and TRBJ1-5; D is uncertain. V lost 5 bases and J 0 bases, leaving 11 bases between the germline ends. The CDR3 is made up of 15 amino acids. CDR1 SGHTA and CDR2 FQGNSA come from the germline V gene. This CDR3 reads CASSATRDSNQPQHF. CDR3 bases: TGTGCCAGCAGCGCCACCCGAGATAGCAATCAGCCCCAGCATTTT. Full variable domain (missing parts from reference TRBV7-2 and TRBJ1-5): GAGVSQSPSNKVTEKGKDVELRCDPISGHTALYWYRQSLGQGLEFLIYFQGNSAPDKSGLPSDRFSAERTGGSVSTLTIQRTQQEDSAVYLCASSATRDSNQPQHFGDGTRLSIL.

In this sample, this clone turned up a few times. The gene calls are TRBV7-9 and TRBJ2-7; 7 bases map to TRBD1. Germline loops: CDR1 SEHNR, CDR2 FQNEAQ (reference sequence). Trimming took 6 bases from V and 2 from J; bases not matched to a gene: 7. The CDR3 extends over 14 amino acids. The CDR3 DNA reads as TGTGCCAGCAGTTTCGGACAGGCGCCCTACGAGCAGTACTTC. Translation: CASSFGQAPYEQYF.

This rearrangement joins TRBV3-1 (or the pseudogene TRBV3-2) to TRBJ2-5; 11 bases fit TRBD2. Germline loops: CDR1 LGHDT, CDR2 YNNKEL (reference sequence). Trimming at V came to 2 bases and at J to 2 bases, leaving 4 bases not matched to a gene. The CDR3 consists of 16 residues. The CDR3 bases are TGTGCCAGCAGCCAACAGGCTAGCGGGGGGCAAGAGACCCAGTACTTC. This encodes CASSQQASGGQETQYF.

The chain couples TRBV6-5 to TRBJ1-5; D uncertain. The V end was cut by 7 bases, the J end by 7 bases, with 14 bases between. The CDR3 loop spans 13 amino acids. Germline V CDR1 and CDR2: MNHEY, SVGAGI. CDR3 nucleotides: TGTGCCAGCACCAGGTACGACGGACAGCCCCAGCATTTT. This codes for CASTRYDGQPQHF.

The V and J genes are TRBV6-5 and TRBJ1-4; 7 positions agree with TRBD1. The germline gives CDR1 MNHEY, CDR2 SVGAGI. The CDR3 is 13 amino acids. The V and J ends lost 6 bases and 9 bases, in that order; junction bases with no gene match: 7. DNA of the CDR3: TGTGCCAGCAGCGACAGGGTTGGCAAAAAACTGTTTTTT. Its translation is CASSDRVGKKLFF.